The 19 T cell receptor beta chains below were found in one sample sequenced in a study of cytomegalovirus exposure and HLA in healthy donors. PCR employed 60 Vbeta and 13 Jbeta primers. Repertoires were generated with immunoSEQ multiplex PCR, while TCRdb's copy carries only in-frame clones and drops some. The sample shows about 160,000 clones, 65% to 80% of them seen only once. The specimen was PBMCs. The receptors stem from a woman in her 40s in good health and CMV-seropositive.

The rearrangement links TRBV6-5 to TRBJ1-3, with D uncertain. Germline V gene data show CDR1 as MNHEY and CDR2 as SVGAGI. This CDR3 is 15 amino acids long. V lost 0 bases to trimming and J lost 2 bases, with 8 bases between them. CDR3 DNA: TGTGCCAGCAGTTACTCCACGGTAGCTGGAAACACCATATATTTT. Translation gives CASSYSTVAGNTIYF.

The V gene is TRBV6-5, the J gene TRBJ1-3, with no clear D. The CDR3 has 14 residues. The V end lost 4 bases, the J end lost 0 bases, and 7 bases lay between the germline ends. Germline loops: CDR1 MNHEY, CDR2 SVGAGI. The CDR3 sequence: CASSFSLSGNTIYF. The CDR3 region has the DNA TGTGCCAGCAGTTTCAGTCTCTCTGGAAACACCATATATTTT.

The J gene is TRBJ2-2, the V gene TRBV13, with 10 bases lining up with TRBD2. Germline values: CDR1 PRHDT, CDR2 FYEKMQ (reference sequence). The CDR3 is 15 amino acids. V was clipped by 5 bases and J by 1 base; unmatched bases: 1. The CDR3 DNA sequence: TGTGCCAGCAGCCCTAGCGGGGGGAACACCGGGGAGCTGTTTTTT. Its protein product is CASSPSGGNTGELFF.

The gene calls are TRBV2 and TRBJ1-1, with a weak D call TRBD1 (6 bases). Germline assignment: CDR1 SNHLY and CDR2 FYNNEI. V was trimmed by 4 bases and J by 5 bases, leaving 17 bases between them. This CDR3 contains 15 residues. CDR3 protein: CASSVGTSRLTEAFF. In DNA, the CDR3 is TGTGCCAGCAGTGTCGGGACATCACGTTTAACTGAAGCTTTCTTT.

CDR3 nucleotide sequence: TGTGCCAGCAGCTCCGGGACAGGGAATGAAAAACTGTTTTTT. It yields the protein CASSSGTGNEKLFF. This chain uses TRBV7-8 with TRBJ1-4; 9 nucleotides match TRBD1. The CDR3 has 14 residues. Germline V gene data show CDR1 as SGHVS and CDR2 as FQNEAQ. Trimming cost V 4 bases and J 5 bases; bases outside gene matches: 2.

This clone appeared a few times. V usage is TRBV11-2 and J usage is TRBJ2-7, with TRBD1 matching over 7 bases. The CDR3 runs to 14 residues. Germline V lookup: CDR1 SGHAT, CDR2 FQNNGV. J gave up 2 bases and V 5 bases, and 6 bases lay outside the gene matches. DNA of the CDR3: TGTGCCAGCAGCACGACAGGGCTACCCTACGAGCAGTACTTC. It codes for CASSTTGLPYEQYF.

This clone was seen once. The chain combines TRBV5-5 with TRBJ1-2; TRBD1 might be the D (6 bases). Germline V lookup: CDR1 SGHKS, CDR2 YYEKEE (reference sequence). The CDR3 spans 15 residues. Trimming removed 4 bases at V and 1 base at J, with 14 bases between. The CDR3 region is CASSLTGRGNYGYTF. The CDR3 DNA reads TGTGCCAGCAGCCTGACAGGCAGGGGTAACTATGGCTACACCTTC. Looking up the rest from reference TRBV5-5 and TRBJ1-2 gives the full variable domain: DAGVTQSPTHLIKTRGQQVTLRCSPISGHKSVSWYQQVLGQGPQFIFQYYEKEERGRGNFPDRFSARQFPNYSSELNVNALLLGDSALYLCASSLTGRGNYGYTFGSGTRLTVV.

This clone was found a few times. This chain joins TRBV4-3 and TRBJ2-2; TRBD1 matches at 10 bases. The CDR3 runs 16 residues. Trimming removed 6 bases from V and 5 bases from J; junction bases left unmatched: 9. Germline V lookup: CDR1 LGHNA, CDR2 YSLEER. The DNA of the CDR3 is TGCGCCAGCAGGGAAGGGTGGACAGGGGGGACCGGGGAGCTGTTTTTT. Amino acids: CASREGWTGGTGELFF.

The genes are TRBV21-1 and TRBJ2-7; the table assigns TRBD1, which was not confirmed against the DNA. TRBV21-1 has pseudogene status. CDR3 length: 16 residues. In nucleotides, the CDR3 is TGTGCCAGCAGCAAAAAGGGGAAAGACCGGGCTAACGAGCAGTACTTC. It specifies CASSKKGKDRANEQYF.

The V call is TRBV4-3, the J call TRBJ2-1; 9 bases fit TRBD2. This CDR3 is 15 amino acids long. J gave up 4 bases and V 3 bases, and 4 bases lay outside the gene matches. Germline CDR1 LGHNA, CDR2 YSLEER. In nucleotides, the CDR3 is TGCGCCAGCAGCCATTCTAGCGGGGTGTACAATGAGCAGTTCTTC. This gives the protein CASSHSSGVYNEQFF.

CDR3 nucleotides: TGTGCCAGCAGCTTTAAGCGATCGAACACTGAAGCTTTCTTT. Amino acids: CASSFKRSNTEAFF. The chain links TRBV5-4 to TRBJ1-1; D remains ambiguous. Germline V gene sequence: CDR1 SGHNT, CDR2 YYREEE (reference sequence). The CDR3 extends over 14 amino acids. The V end lost 2 bases, the J end lost 1 base, and 9 bases lay between the germline ends. Using reference TRBV5-4 and TRBJ1-1 for the parts outside the CDR3, the full variable domain is ETGVTQSPTHLIKTRGQQVTLRCSSQSGHNTVSWYQQALGQGPQFIFQYYREEENGRGNFPPRFSGLQFPNYSSELNVNALELDDSALYLCASSFKRSNTEAFFGQGTRLTVV.

The J gene is TRBJ1-2, the V gene TRBV19; tentatively, D is TRBD1 (5 bases). Germline V gives CDR1 LNHDA, CDR2 SQIVND (reference sequence). The ends were cut back, 1 base at V and 10 bases at J, with 13 bases in the middle. The CDR3 extends over 13 amino acids. This CDR3 reads CASSIGQIGLYTF. CDR3 DNA sequence: TGTGCCAGTAGTATAGGACAGATTGGGCTCTACACCTTC.

CDR3 sequence: CASRAEKTENTGELFF. CDR3 nucleotides: TGTGCCAGCAGAGCCGAGAAGACAGAAAACACCGGGGAGCTGTTTTTT. The chain couples TRBV2 to TRBJ2-2, with D perhaps TRBD1 (5 bases). Germline CDR1 is SNHLY and CDR2 is FYNNEI. V was trimmed by 6 bases and J by 2 bases, leaving 16 bases between them. This CDR3 region has 16 residues.

V and J are TRBV19 and TRBJ1-1; no clear D gene. V was pared by 1 base and J by 4 bases, with 10 bases between. CDR1 and CDR2 (germline): LNHDA, SQIVND (reference sequence). This CDR3 region has 14 residues. CDR3 bases: TGTGCCAGTAGTATAGGGCCCCGGGGCACTGAAGCTTTCTTT. It codes for CASSIGPRGTEAFF.

The chain joins TRBV28 to TRBJ1-2, with a weak D call TRBD1 (6 bases). The V gene's germline CDR1 is MDHEN and CDR2 SYDVKM. The V end was cut by 2 bases, the J end by 6 bases, with 19 bases between. The CDR3 length is 16 residues. DNA of the CDR3: TGTGCCAGCAGTTTAGAGCACTACTCCGGGACAAATGGCTACACCTTC. Protein product: CASSLEHYSGTNGYTF.

In DNA, the CDR3 is TGTGCCAGTAGTATAGTGGACAGCGGTGGGACAGAAGCTTTCTTT. It yields the protein CASSIVDSGGTEAFF. The rearrangement links TRBV19 to TRBJ1-1; TRBD1 is a possible D gene (6 bases). The CDR3 is 15 amino acids. Trimming cost V 1 base and J 8 bases, with 17 bases left between them. Per germline, CDR1 LNHDA and CDR2 SQIVND (reference sequence). Looking up the rest from reference TRBV19 and TRBJ1-1 gives the full variable domain: DGGITQSPKYLFRKEGQNVTLSCEQNLNHDAMYWYRQDPGQGLRLIYYSQIVNDFQKGDIAEGYSVSREKKESFPLTVTSAQKNPTAFYLCASSIVDSGGTEAFFGQGTRLTVV.

This chain joins TRBV19 and TRBJ2-7, with 10 bases fitting TRBD2. This CDR3 has 14 amino acids. Losses at the gene ends were 3 bases for V and 5 bases for J; bases not matched to a gene: 4. CDR1 is LNHDA and CDR2 is SQIVND in the germline V gene (reference sequence). CDR3 sequence: CASSISGGLNEQYF. DNA for the CDR3: TGTGCCAGTAGTATTAGCGGGGGGCTCAACGAGCAGTACTTC.

The V call is TRBV7-2, the J call TRBJ2-3, with TRBD2 identical over 12 bases. CDR1 is SGHTA, CDR2 FQGNSA, per germline. The length of the CDR3 is 19 residues. The V segment lost 4 bases and the J segment 4 bases; nucleotides outside the gene matches: 15. The CDR3 sequence is CASSSRRLAGASSPDTQYF. CDR3 coding DNA: TGTGCCAGCAGCTCCCGACGACTAGCGGGGGCCTCAAGTCCAGATACGCAGTATTTT.

This sequence joins TRBV7-9 and TRBJ2-1; 8 nucleotides agree with TRBD2. Looked up from germline, CDR1 is SEHNR and CDR2 is FQNEAQ (reference sequence). V lost 4 bases and J lost 0; bases outside the gene matches: 8. The CDR3 is made up of 17 amino acids. The CDR3: CASSSSSGLGSYNEQFF. The CDR3, as DNA: TGTGCCAGCAGCTCGTCTAGCGGGTTAGGCTCCTACAATGAGCAGTTCTTC.